What follows is one T cell receptor (beta chain) and its context. This specimen belongs to a study of T-cell memory formation after mild COVID-19. TCRdb re-derived calls from the 5' RACE reads in MiXCR, one entry per CDR3 protein. The table includes roughly 190,000 distinct CDR3 sequences, roughly a tenth detected once. J lost 4 bases, V lost 0 bases, and 7 bases had no gene match. The CDR3 has 15 amino acids. Germline lookup yields CDR1 DFQATT and CDR2 SNEGSKA (reference sequence). This sequence was found in a man in his late teens or twenties who had mild COVID-19 (a few samples of this study predate the infection). Cell type and time point are not known. The rearrangement uses TRBV20-1 and TRBJ1-2, with 8 positions matching TRBD1. The sequencing sample was made of PBMCs or a T cell subset sorted from them (not recorded which). The CDR3 region is CSAREGQAILYGYTF. As DNA, the CDR3 is TGCAGTGCTAGAGAGGGACAGGCTATCCTCTATGGCTACACCTTC.